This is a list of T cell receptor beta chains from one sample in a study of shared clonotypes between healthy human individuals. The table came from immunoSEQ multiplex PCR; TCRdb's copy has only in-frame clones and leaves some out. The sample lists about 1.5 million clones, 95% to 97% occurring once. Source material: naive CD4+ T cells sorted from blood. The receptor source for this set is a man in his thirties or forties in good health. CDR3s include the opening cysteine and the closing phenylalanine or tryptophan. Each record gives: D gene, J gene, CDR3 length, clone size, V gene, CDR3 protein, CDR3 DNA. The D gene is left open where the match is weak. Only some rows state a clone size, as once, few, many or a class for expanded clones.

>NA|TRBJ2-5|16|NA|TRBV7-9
CASSSVVSRIQETQYF
TGTGCCAGCAGCTCAGTTGTTTCCCGTATTCAAGAGACCCAGTACTTC
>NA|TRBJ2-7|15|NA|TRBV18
CASSPGTPTPYEQYF
TGTGCCAGCTCACCTGGGACACCCACCCCCTACGAGCAGTACTTC
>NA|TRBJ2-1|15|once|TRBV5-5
CASSPRPGFYNEQFF
TGTGCCAGCAGCCCAAGGCCCGGGTTTTACAATGAGCAGTTCTTC
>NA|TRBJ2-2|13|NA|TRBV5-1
CASSWIEAGELFF
TGCGCCAGCAGCTGGATAGAAGCCGGGGAGCTGTTTTTT
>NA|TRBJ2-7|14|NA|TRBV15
CATEPGTSSYEQYF
TGTGCCACCGAGCCCGGGACTTCTTCTTACGAGCAGTACTTC
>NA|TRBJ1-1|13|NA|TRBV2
CASGGSTNTEAFF
TGTGCCAGCGGTGGGTCTACTAACACTGAAGCTTTCTTT
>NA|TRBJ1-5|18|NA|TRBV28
CASSFLGRGAGSNQPQHF
TGTGCCAGCAGTTTTTTGGGCCGGGGGGCCGGTAGCAATCAGCCCCAGCATTTT
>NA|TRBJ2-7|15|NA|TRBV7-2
CASSLGTGPLYEQYF
TGTGCCAGCAGCTTAGGCACAGGGCCCCTCTACGAGCAGTACTTC
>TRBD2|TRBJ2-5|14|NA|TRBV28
CASSFTSGQETQYF
TGTGCCAGCAGTTTTACTAGCGGGCAAGAGACCCAGTACTTC
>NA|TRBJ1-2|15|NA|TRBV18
CASSPGSGFDYGYTF
TGTGCCAGCTCACCTGGGTCGGGGTTCGACTATGGCTACACCTTC
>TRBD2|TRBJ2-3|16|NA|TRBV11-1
CASSIVAGAATDTQYF
TGTGCCAGCAGCATCGTAGCGGGAGCGGCCACAGATACGCAGTATTTT
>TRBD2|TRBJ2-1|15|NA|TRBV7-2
CASSRTSGSSHEQFF
TGTGCCAGCAGCCGGACTAGCGGGAGTTCTCATGAGCAGTTCTTC
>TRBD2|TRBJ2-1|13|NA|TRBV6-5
CASRKPGLAVQFF
TGTGCCAGCAGAAAGCCGGGACTAGCAGTGCAGTTCTTC
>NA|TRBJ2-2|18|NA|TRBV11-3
CASSPTFLDSEDTGELFF
TGTGCCAGCAGCCCTACCTTCCTGGACAGCGAAGACACCGGGGAGCTGTTTTTT
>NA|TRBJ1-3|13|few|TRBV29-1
CSVTGNSGNTIYF
TGCAGCGTCACAGGGAACTCTGGAAACACCATATATTTT
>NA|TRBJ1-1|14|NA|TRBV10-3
CAIRFSGTNTEAFF
TGTGCCATCAGATTCTCAGGGACTAACACTGAAGCTTTCTTT
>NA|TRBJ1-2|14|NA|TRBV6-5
CASSYRGYVDGYTF
TGTGCCAGCAGTTACAGAGGGTACGTGGATGGCTACACCTTC
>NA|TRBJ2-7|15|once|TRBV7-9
CASTSDRGKRYEQYF
TGTGCCAGCACCTCCGACCGCGGGAAGAGGTACGAGCAGTACTTC
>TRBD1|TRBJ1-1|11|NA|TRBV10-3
CAISGGQVAFF
TGTGCCATCAGTGGGGGACAGGTGGCTTTCTTT
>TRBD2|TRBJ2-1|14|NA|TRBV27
CASIAGEDGNEQFF
TGTGCCAGCATAGCGGGAGAAGACGGCAATGAGCAGTTCTTC
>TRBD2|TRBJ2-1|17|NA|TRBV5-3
CARSLGLAGVNYNEQFF
TGTGCCAGAAGCTTGGGTCTAGCGGGAGTGAACTACAATGAGCAGTTCTTC
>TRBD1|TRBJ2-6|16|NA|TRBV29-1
CSVGGDSNSGANVLTF
TGCAGCGTTGGTGGGGACAGCAACTCTGGGGCCAACGTCCTGACTTTC
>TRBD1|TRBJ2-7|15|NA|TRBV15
CATSRQGTAAYEQYF
TGTGCCACCAGCAGACAGGGGACAGCGGCCTACGAGCAGTACTTC
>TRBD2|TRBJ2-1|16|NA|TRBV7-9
CASSLGGLAGLAEQFF
TGTGCCAGCAGCTTAGGTGGGCTAGCGGGATTGGCTGAGCAGTTCTTC
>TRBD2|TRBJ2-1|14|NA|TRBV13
CASSLVGGPGEQFF
TGTGCCAGCAGCTTAGTGGGAGGGCCGGGTGAGCAGTTCTTC
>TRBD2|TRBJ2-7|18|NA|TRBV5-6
CASSPRTSGRLISYEQYF
TGTGCCAGCAGCCCAAGGACTAGCGGGAGGCTCATTTCCTACGAGCAGTACTTC
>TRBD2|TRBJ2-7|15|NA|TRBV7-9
CASSRAAGGPYEQYF
TGTGCCAGCAGCCGAGCTGCGGGAGGGCCCTACGAGCAGTACTTC
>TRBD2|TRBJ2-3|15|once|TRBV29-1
CSVGTSGSGTDTQYF
TGCAGCGTTGGGACTAGCGGGAGCGGCACAGATACGCAGTATTTT
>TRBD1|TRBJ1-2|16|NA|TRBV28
CASSVGAGGTYYGYTF
TGTGCCAGCAGTGTGGGCGCAGGGGGCACATACTATGGCTACACCTTC
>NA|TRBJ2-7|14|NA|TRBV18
CASSPLPSSYEQYF
TGTGCCAGCTCACCACTCCCTAGCTCCTACGAGCAGTACTTC
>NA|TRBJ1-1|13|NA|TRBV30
CAWGPSRPGEAFF
TGTGCCTGGGGACCATCTCGACCCGGTGAAGCTTTCTTT
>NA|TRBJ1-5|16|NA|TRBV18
CASSPRSTGGDQPQHF
TGTGCCAGCTCACCACGGTCCACAGGTGGGGATCAGCCCCAGCATTTT
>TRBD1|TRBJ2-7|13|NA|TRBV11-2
CASSALGTGEQYF
TGTGCCAGCAGCGCCCTCGGGACAGGGGAGCAGTACTTC
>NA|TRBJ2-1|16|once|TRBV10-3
CANPPGGQGWGNEQFF
TGTGCCAACCCCCCGGGAGGACAGGGATGGGGCAATGAGCAGTTCTTC
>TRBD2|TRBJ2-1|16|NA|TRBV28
CASSLRLAGSYNEQFF
TGTGCCAGCAGTTTACGACTAGCGGGGTCCTACAATGAGCAGTTCTTC
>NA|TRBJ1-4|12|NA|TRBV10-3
CAISEGYEKLFF
TGTGCCATCAGTGAGGGGTATGAAAAACTGTTTTTT
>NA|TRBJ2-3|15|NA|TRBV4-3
CASSPTGINTDTQYF
TGCGCCAGCAGCCCGACAGGAATAAACACAGATACGCAGTATTTT
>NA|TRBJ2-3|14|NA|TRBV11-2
CASSLQAATDTQYF
TGTGCCAGCAGTCTCCAGGCGGCCACAGATACGCAGTATTTT
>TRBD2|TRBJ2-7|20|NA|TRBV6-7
CASSYSRSAGGPPSSYEQYF
TGTGCCAGCAGTTACTCGAGATCGGCGGGAGGGCCCCCCAGCTCCTACGAGCAGTACTTC
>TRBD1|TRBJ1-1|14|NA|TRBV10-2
CASKDRAGNTEAFF
TGCGCCAGCAAAGACAGGGCGGGTAACACTGAAGCTTTCTTT
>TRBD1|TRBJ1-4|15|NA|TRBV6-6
CAARTGTTTNEKLFF
TGTGCGGCCCGGACAGGGACCACAACTAATGAAAAACTGTTTTTT
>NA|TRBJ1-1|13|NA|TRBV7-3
CASNLQGGTEAFF
TGTGCCAGCAACCTACAGGGAGGGACTGAAGCTTTCTTT
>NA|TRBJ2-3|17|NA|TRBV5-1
CASSLSQGPSSTDTQYF
TGCGCCAGCAGCTTGTCCCAGGGACCGAGTAGCACAGATACGCAGTATTTT
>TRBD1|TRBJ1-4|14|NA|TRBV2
CASRITGGNEKLFF
TGTGCCAGCAGGATCACAGGGGGTAATGAAAAACTGTTTTTT
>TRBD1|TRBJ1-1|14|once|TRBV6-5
CASSIDRANTEAFF
TGTGCCAGCAGCATCGACAGGGCGAACACTGAAGCTTTCTTT
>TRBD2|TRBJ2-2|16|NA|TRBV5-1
CASSLGGGSISGELFF
TGCGCCAGCAGCTTGGGAGGCGGGAGCATCTCCGGGGAGCTGTTTTTT
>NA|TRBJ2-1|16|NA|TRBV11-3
CASSLDGRRMGNEQFF
TGTGCCAGCAGCTTAGATGGGAGGAGGATGGGCAATGAGCAGTTCTTC
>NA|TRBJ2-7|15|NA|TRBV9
CASSVEGTPPYEQYF
TGTGCCAGCAGCGTAGAAGGGACACCCCCCTACGAGCAGTACTTC
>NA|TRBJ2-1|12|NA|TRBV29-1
CSVDTNNNEQFF
TGCAGCGTGGACACCAATAACAATGAGCAGTTCTTC
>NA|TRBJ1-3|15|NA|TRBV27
CASSLSGMAGNTIYF
TGTGCCAGCAGTTTATCAGGGATGGCTGGAAACACCATATATTTT